The 14 T cell receptor beta chains below come from one sample, sequenced in a study of blood T cell repertoires in COVID-19. The protocol was immunoSEQ multiplex PCR, while the TCRdb copy is restricted to in-frame clones and leaves out a portion. The table records about 270,000 clones, 75% to 90% of them present only once. The sequencing sample was made of peripheral blood. Every receptor here comes from a middle-aged man with acute or convalescent COVID-19.

This sequence joins TRBV6-5 and TRBJ1-2, with D uncertain. The V end was cut by 4 bases, the J end by 3 bases, with 9 bases between. The germline V gene has CDR1 MNHEY and CDR2 SVGAGI. The CDR3 is 13 residues long. CDR3 in DNA: TGTGCCAGCAGTTTCGACACATACTATGGCTACACCTTC. Protein sequence: CASSFDTYYGYTF.

This clone was seen just once. J is TRBJ2-4 and V is TRBV5-8; tentative D call: TRBD1 (5 bases). The CDR3 spans 15 residues. CDR1 is SGHTS, CDR2 YDEGEE, per germline. The V end lost 4 bases, the J end lost 0 bases, and 11 bases lay between the germline ends. The CDR3 bases are TGTGCCAGCAGCATGCCCAGGGTAGCCAAAAACATTCAGTACTTC. Translation: CASSMPRVAKNIQYF.

This rearrangement joins TRBV5-1 to TRBJ1-4; TRBD1 is a possible D gene (5 bases). Deletions cut 3 bases from V and 7 bases from J, with 13 bases between. There are 14 residues in the CDR3. Germline CDR1 reads SGHRS; CDR2 reads YFSETQ. The CDR3 bases are TGCGCCAGCAGCTCACCAGGGCTGGGTGAAAAACTGTTTTTT. Translating it yields CASSSPGLGEKLFF.

The V call is TRBV24-1, the J call TRBJ2-2, with D perhaps TRBD1 (6 bases). Per the germline V gene, CDR1 is KGHDR and CDR2 is SFDVKD. Trimming cost V 7 bases and J 1 base, with 9 bases left between them. CDR3 length: 14 residues. CDR3 loop: CATREQGNTGELFF. Written as DNA, the CDR3 is TGTGCCACCAGGGAACAGGGGAACACCGGGGAGCTGTTTTTT.

V is TRBV7-2 and J is TRBJ2-5; D unclear. V dropped 6 bases and J dropped 2 bases, with 10 bases sitting between them. The CDR3 totals 13 residues. Germline assignment: CDR1 SGHTA and CDR2 FQGNSA. In DNA form, the CDR3 reads TGTGCCAGCAGTTCCAGACATCAAGAGACCCAGTACTTC. It is translated as CASSSRHQETQYF.

The chain combines TRBV2 with TRBJ1-1, with 8 bases aligning to TRBD1. This CDR3 is 15 amino acids long. The V gene's germline CDR1 is SNHLY and CDR2 FYNNEI. Trimming cost V 6 bases and J 4 bases; bases outside gene matches: 10. CDR3 in amino acids: CASRGGQARGTEAFF. The CDR3 DNA is TGTGCCAGCAGAGGGGGACAGGCGAGGGGCACTGAAGCTTTCTTT.

The chain recombines TRBV27 with TRBJ2-3; D might be TRBD1 (6 bases). Germline CDR1 reads MNHEY; CDR2 reads SMNVEV (reference sequence). The CDR3 totals 15 residues. Trimming stripped 5 bases from V and 4 bases from J, with 16 bases between. The CDR3, as DNA: TGTGCCAGCAGTCCACGGGCAGGGGCCTCAGATACGCAGTATTTT. Residues: CASSPRAGASDTQYF.

The chain couples TRBV27 to TRBJ2-1; 8 bases match TRBD1. Germline V gene sequence: CDR1 MNHEY, CDR2 SMNVEV (reference sequence). The CDR3 is made up of 14 amino acids. J lost 7 bases, V lost 5 bases, and 7 bases had no gene match. CDR3 nucleotides: TGTGCCAGCAGTCAGGACAGGGTGGAAAATGAGCAGTTCTTC. The encoded protein is CASSQDRVENEQFF.

This rearrangement joins TRBV12-3 or TRBV12-4 to TRBJ2-1, with 10 bases identical to TRBD1. V dropped 7 bases and J dropped 8; count of bases not matched to a gene: 5. The CDR3 is 13 amino acids. The CDR3 DNA reads as TGTGCCAGCACCTTGACAGGGGGCGATGAGCAGTTCTTC. Protein sequence: CASTLTGGDEQFF.

The chain recombines TRBV3-1 (or the pseudogene TRBV3-2) with TRBJ1-6; no reliable D call. The CDR3 is 13 amino acids. V lost 4 bases and J lost 9, with 10 bases in between. Per germline, CDR1 LGHDT and CDR2 YNNKEL (reference sequence). The CDR3 is CASSPSGISPLHF. CDR3 DNA: TGTGCCAGCAGCCCTTCGGGGATTTCACCCCTCCACTTT.

The CDR3 here is CASSHGTGQYEQYF. In DNA form, the CDR3 reads TGTGCCAGCAGCCACGGGACAGGGCAATACGAGCAGTACTTC. This chain joins TRBV5-4 and TRBJ2-7, with 9 nucleotides matching TRBD1. With V trimmed by 4 bases and J by 4 bases, 6 bases remained unmatched. In germline, CDR1 is SGHNT, CDR2 YYREEE (reference sequence). This CDR3 contains 14 residues.

This chain uses TRBV18 with TRBJ2-1; possibly TRBD2 for D (6 bases). Germline CDR1 and CDR2: KGHSH and LQKENI. The CDR3 has 15 amino acids. V shed 0 bases and J shed 7 bases, with 13 bases lying between them. CDR3 amino acids: CASSPPVSGYNEQFF. DNA for the CDR3: TGTGCCAGCTCACCACCCGTAAGCGGGTATAATGAGCAGTTCTTC.

The chain recombines TRBV7-8 with TRBJ2-7; 8 positions match TRBD2. The CDR3 covers 14 residues. Germline CDR1 is SGHVS and CDR2 is FQNEAQ. The J segment lost 7 bases and the V segment lost 1 base, leaving 6 bases of the junction unmatched. The CDR3 DNA reads as TGTGCCAGCAGCTTAGGGGCGGGGGGAGATGAGCAGTACTTC. Amino acids: CASSLGAGGDEQYF. The whole variable domain, remainder taken from reference TRBV7-8 and TRBJ2-7, is GAGVSQSPRYKVAKRGQDVALRCDPISGHVSLFWYQQALGQGPEFLTYFQNEAQLDKSGLPSDRFFAERPEGSVSTLKIQRTQQEDSAVYLCASSLGAGGDEQYFGPGTRLTVT.

The genes are TRBV7-2 and TRBJ2-5; TRBD1 is a possible D gene (6 bases). The V gene's germline CDR1 is SGHTA and CDR2 FQGNSA. The V and J ends lost 1 base and 4 bases respectively, with 13 bases between them. This CDR3 has 15 amino acids. The CDR3 DNA is TGTGCCAGCAGCTTAGGGGGGCGCCGAGGAGAGACCCAGTACTTC. Translation gives CASSLGGRRGETQYF.